The sequence of this TCR beta chain was determined in a study of shared clonotypes between healthy human individuals. Germline-derived CDR1 and CDR2 are SQVTM and ANQGSEA. The V end was cut by 3 bases, the J end by 5 bases, with 6 bases between. The CDR3 has 11 residues. Clones were sequenced by immunoSEQ multiplex PCR, and TCRdb holds only the in-frame ones, with some missing. The sample holds about 2.3 million clones, 85% to 95% seen once. This clonotype was obtained from a man between 18 and 29 years old in good health. Some clones in this sample may be carry-over from other donors' samples. The chain is built from TRBV29-1 and TRBJ2-3, with TRBD2 as a possible D gene (6 bases). Sequencing input: naive CD4+ T cells from PBMCs. Subset denoted: CD45RA+ positively selected. The CDR3, as DNA: TGCAGCGTTGACGGGGGAGATACGCAGTATTTT. Encoded protein: CSVDGGDTQYF.